Following are 18 T cell receptor beta chains from one sample sequenced in a study of blood T cells in healthy people across ages. A second PCR, run for roughly 6 to 11 cycles, used a sample-barcoded 5' primer plus a J-beta primer mix. TCRdb re-analysed the 5' RACE reads in MiXCR, keeping a single row per CDR3 protein. The data hold about 640,000 distinct CDR3 sequences, with about 53% observed a single time. The sequenced sample consisted of blood. These receptors were obtained from a man in his 60s in good health.

This clonotype occurred a few times. An end of the junction differs from the germline gene, which may be a read error. The chain uses TRBV5-1 and TRBJ1-1; D uncertain. The CDR3 runs to 14 residues. CDR1 is SGHRS, CDR2 YFSETQ, per germline. CDR3 sequence: CASSLRMGNTGAFF. CDR3 bases: TGCGCCAGCAGCTTGAGGATGGGGAACACTGGAGCTTTCTTT. The variable domain in full, completed from reference TRBV5-1 and TRBJ1-1, reads KAGVTQTPRYLIKTRGQQVTLSCSPISGHRSVSWYQQTPGQGLQFLFEYFSETQRNKGNFPGRFSGRQFSNSRSEMNVSTLELGDSALYLCASSLRMGNTGAFFGQGTRLTVV.

The chain combines TRBV3-1 with TRBJ1-1; no clear D gene. V was cut by 3 bases and J by 3 bases, with 8 bases left in between. The CDR3 runs 13 residues. Germline-derived CDR1 and CDR2 are LGHDT and YNNKEL (reference sequence). The CDR3 reads CASSHGQYTEAFF. In DNA, the CDR3 is TGTGCCAGCAGCCACGGGCAGTACACTGAAGCTTTCTTT.

The CDR3 protein is CASSKGGNNEQFF. The CDR3 DNA reads TGTGCCAGTAGTAAGGGTGGTAACAATGAGCAGTTCTTC. The rearrangement joins TRBV19 to TRBJ2-1; D not certain. Germline CDR1 reads LNHDA; CDR2 reads SQIVND (reference sequence). Between the trimmed V and J ends, which lost 4 bases and 5 bases, there was a span of 9 bases. The CDR3 is 13 amino acids.

This rearrangement joins TRBV7-9 to TRBJ1-2; D might be TRBD1 (5 bases). With 5 bases removed from V and 7 bases from J, the gap between germline ends came to 14 bases. This CDR3 is built from 13 residues. The germline V gene has CDR1 SEHNR and CDR2 FQNEAQ (reference sequence). The CDR3 coding sequence is TGTGCCAGCAGCCCACAGCTTCAGGGTGGCTACACCTTC. This codes for CASSPQLQGGYTF.

This clonotype was counted only a few times. The rearrangement uses TRBV29-1 and TRBJ2-3; D gene unclear. Germline V gene lookup returns CDR1 SQVTM and CDR2 ANQGSEA. V was pared by 4 bases and J by 1 base, with 9 bases between. The CDR3 loop spans 13 amino acids. Here the CDR3 reads CSVAQGGTDTQYF. CDR3 DNA sequence: TGCAGCGTTGCACAAGGTGGCACAGATACGCAGTATTTT.

This clonotype turned up a few times. This chain links TRBV20-1 with TRBJ2-7; 7 bases map to TRBD2. CDR1 is DFQATT, CDR2 SNEGSKA, per germline (reference sequence). The CDR3 spans 13 residues. The J segment lost 6 bases and the V segment lost 0 bases, leaving 5 bases of the junction unmatched. The CDR3 nucleotides are TGCAGTGCTAGAGATTACCCGGGGGGCGAGCAGTACTTC. Residues: CSARDYPGGEQYF.

This clonotype was counted between two and nine times. This chain connects TRBV20-1 to TRBJ2-1; 11 nucleotides line up with TRBD1. There are 14 residues in the CDR3. V shed 2 bases and J 10 bases; nucleotides not matched to a gene: 7. Germline V CDR1 and CDR2: DFQATT, SNEGSKA (reference sequence). The CDR3 here is CSARRDRGVYEQFF. In nucleotides, the CDR3 is TGCAGTGCTAGACGGGACAGGGGGGTCTACGAGCAGTTCTTC.

The chain couples TRBV10-3 to TRBJ2-1; possible D gene TRBD1, 7 bases. The CDR3 length is 14 residues. Trimming removed 6 bases from V and 2 bases from J, with 11 bases in between. CDR1 ENHRY and CDR2 SYGVKD come from the germline V gene. As DNA, the CDR3 is TGTGCCATCAGAGACAGGGAGGCCTACAATGAGCAGTTCTTC. Protein product: CAIRDREAYNEQFF.

This rearrangement joins TRBV3-1 to TRBJ2-5, with 7 nucleotides matching TRBD2. The CDR3 is 15 amino acids. Germline V CDR1 and CDR2: LGHDT, YNNKEL (reference sequence). V lost 4 bases and J lost 1; bases outside the gene matches: 6. The CDR3: CASSPSGALQETQYF. For the CDR3, the DNA is TGTGCCAGCAGCCCTAGCGGAGCTCTCCAAGAGACCCAGTACTTC.

V gene TRBV19 combines with J gene TRBJ2-4; D may correspond to TRBD1 or TRBD2 (6 bases each). The J call may be wrong; the DNA end is better matched by TRBJ2-7. The CDR3 extends over 13 amino acids. The germline gives CDR1 LNHDA, CDR2 SQIVND (reference sequence). The CDR3 DNA reads as TGTGCCAGTAGTCCTACGGAGGGGGGCGAGCAGTACTTC. The encoded protein is CASSPTEGGEQYF.

The genes are TRBV20-1 and TRBJ2-7; D is uncertain. V gave up 2 bases and J gave up 6 bases, with 14 bases separating them. The germline V gene encodes CDR1 DFQATT and CDR2 SNEGSKA (reference sequence). The CDR3 consists of 13 residues. The CDR3 loop reads CSARSLSRSEQYF. The CDR3 bases are TGCAGTGCTAGATCTCTGAGTCGATCCGAGCAGTACTTC.

On this clonotype: Just one base apart from a much larger clone, this may be a read error. The gene calls are TRBV7-2 and TRBJ2-1, with a weak D call TRBD2 (6 bases). CDR1 is SGHTA and CDR2 is FQGNSA in the germline V gene. V gave up 2 bases and J gave up 6 bases, with 17 bases separating them. CDR3 length: 16 residues. The CDR3 region is CASSLSTSRGTNEQFF. CDR3 coding DNA: TGTGCCAGCAGCTTATCCACTAGCCGGGGGACCAATGAGCAGTTCTTC.

The genes are TRBV10-2 and TRBJ1-2; 7 nucleotides line up with TRBD1. The V and J ends lost 2 bases and 7 bases, in that order; junction bases with no gene match: 7. The CDR3 loop spans 14 amino acids. Per germline, CDR1 WSHSY and CDR2 SAAADI. The DNA for the CDR3 is TGCGCCAGCAGTGAGCCCGACAGGGTTTTTGGCTACACCTTC. Its protein is CASSEPDRVFGYTF.

The V gene is TRBV12-3 or TRBV12-4, the J gene TRBJ2-7, with unresolved D. The J call is doubtful: the DNA matches TRBJ2-5 better. This CDR3 comprises 12 residues. The CDR3 here is CASSGNEETQYF. The CDR3 nucleotides read TGTGCCAGCAGTGGGAATGAGGAGACCCAGTACTTC.

This clonotype showed up just a few times. One end of the junction does not line up with germline, which may come from a read error. This rearrangement joins TRBV28 to TRBJ2-5; TRBD1 agrees at 8 bases. This CDR3 is built from 15 residues. Germline-derived CDR1 and CDR2 are MDHEN and SYDVKM. CDR3 DNA: TGTGCTAGCAGAGCTGACAGGGGAAGGCAAGAGACCCAGTACTTC. Its translation: CASRADRGRQETQYF. Supplemented by reference TRBV28 and TRBJ2-5, the full variable domain reads DVKVTQSSRYLVKRTGEKVFLECVQDMDHENMFWYRQDPGLGLRLIYFSYDVKMKEKGDIPEGYSVSREKKERFSLILESASTNQTSMYLCASRADRGRQETQYFGPGTRLLVL.

The genes are TRBV9 and TRBJ2-4; perhaps TRBD2 as D (5 bases). The J call may be wrong; the DNA end is better matched by TRBJ2-7. The CDR3 runs 14 residues. The germline CDR1 and CDR2 sequences are SGDLS and YYNGEE. The CDR3 loop reads CASSPAEVPYEQYF. The DNA for the CDR3 is TGTGCCAGCAGCCCAGCGGAGGTTCCCTACGAGCAGTACTTC.

The V call is TRBV3-1, the J call TRBJ2-7, with TRBD2 as a possible D gene (7 bases). The tail of the sequence fits TRBJ2-5 better, so the J call may be wrong. The germline V gene has CDR1 LGHDT and CDR2 YNNKEL (reference sequence). CDR3 size: 14 residues. The CDR3: CASSRGGGGETQYF. CDR3 bases: TGTGCCAGCAGCCGTGGGGGGGGCGGAGAGACCCAGTACTTC.

The rearrangement joins TRBV6-1 to TRBJ2-3, with 7 bases fitting TRBD2. Germline-derived CDR1 and CDR2 are MNHNS and SASEGT. The ends lost 1 base at V and 0 bases at J; junction bases unmatched: 4. This CDR3 has 16 residues. The CDR3 DNA reads TGTGCCAGCAGTGAAGTTTCAGCGGGGAGCACAGATACGCAGTATTTT. Its translation: CASSEVSAGSTDTQYF.